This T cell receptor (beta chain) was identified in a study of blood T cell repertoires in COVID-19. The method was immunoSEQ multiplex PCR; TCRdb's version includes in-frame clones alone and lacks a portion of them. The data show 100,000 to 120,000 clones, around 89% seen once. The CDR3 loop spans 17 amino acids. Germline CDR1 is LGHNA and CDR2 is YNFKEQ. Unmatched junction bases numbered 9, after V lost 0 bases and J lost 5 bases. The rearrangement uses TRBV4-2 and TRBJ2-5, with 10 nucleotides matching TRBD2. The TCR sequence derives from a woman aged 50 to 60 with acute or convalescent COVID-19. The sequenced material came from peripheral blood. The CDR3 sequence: CASSQDPLAGTGETQYF. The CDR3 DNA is TGTGCCAGCAGCCAAGACCCACTAGCGGGAACTGGGGAGACCCAGTACTTC.